The subject of this entry is one T cell receptor (beta chain). The antigen remains unidentified. Just one base apart from a much larger clone, this may be a read error. The sample is drawn from a study of CD8 T cells in ankylosing spondylitis. Study outcomes and limitations: There was a TCR beta motif, made of 7 to 9 highly homologous variants, that appeared characteristic of ankylosing spondylitis blood. Enrichment of disease-linked clones was reportedly significant in matched ankylosing spondylitis synovial fluid. Earlier studies detected some motif variants in reactive arthritis synovial fluid and blood.

This CDR3 is built from 14 residues. Per germline, CDR1 SGHRS and CDR2 YFSETQ. Libraries for TCR beta were made by quantitative 5'-RACE with molecular barcodes. One entry per CDR3 protein, called by TCRdb with MiXCR from the 5' RACE reads. The profile shows 250,000 to 300,000 distinct CDR3 sequences, around 19% of them singletons. Sequenced sample: blood, either unsorted or a sorted T cell fraction (not recorded which). The chain uses TRBV5-1 and TRBJ2-3; 10 nucleotides match TRBD1. This clonotype originated in a male donor with ankylosing spondylitis or in good health (not recorded which). The CDR3 reads CAGGTGDLTDAQYF. The DNA of the CDR3 is TGCGCCGGAGGGACAGGGGATCTCACAGATGCGCAGTATTTT.